Sequencing of this T cell receptor (beta chain) was carried out in a study of blood T cell repertoires in COVID-19. V lost 4 bases and J lost 6; bases outside the gene matches: 2. Germline V gene sequence: CDR1 SGHRS, CDR2 YFSETQ. The CDR3 length is 14 residues. Profiled with immunoSEQ multiplex PCR; TCRdb holds only in-frame clones, not every one. The sample comprises some 200,000 clones, roughly 85% of which are singletons, and more than 3.5% rests with the top ten. The receptor's source is a woman aged 40 to 50 with acute COVID-19. Sequencing was carried out using PBMCs or T cells enriched from blood (not recorded which). The chain recombines TRBV5-1 with TRBJ2-3, with TRBD2 matching 13 bases. This CDR3 is CASSPGLAGDTQYF. Written as DNA, the CDR3 is TGCGCCAGCAGCCCGGGACTAGCGGGGGATACGCAGTATTTT.